This is a list of T cell receptor beta chains from one sample in a study of CD8 T cells in Susac syndrome. One entry per CDR3 protein, called by TCRdb with MiXCR from the immunoSEQ multiplex PCR reads. The sample lists around 120,000 distinct CDR3 sequences; less than 95% were seen once. Sequencing was carried out using CD4+ T cells from PBMCs. Receptors originate from a human donor with multiple sclerosis. The CDR3 runs from the conserved cysteine through the conserved F or W. The D gene is left open where the match is weak. Rows may omit the clone size; those that give it use once, few, many or a size class.

J	V	D	size	DNA	CDR3
TRBJ1-2	TRBV6-5	TRBD1	.	TGTGCCAGCACCACAGGGGGCTATGGCTACACCTTC	CASTTGGYGYTF
TRBJ1-2	TRBV7-9	.	once	TGTTCCAGCACTCCCAGGGAGCACGGCTACACCTTC	CSSTPREHGYTF
TRBJ1-4	TRBV15	TRBD1	.	TGTGCCACCAGCAGGCAGGGGGTTCCTGGATCTAATGAAAAACTGTTTTTT	CATSRQGVPGSNEKLFF
TRBJ2-2	TRBV7-2	TRBD2	once	TGTGCCAGCAGCCCCATTAGGACTAGCGGTACCGGGGAGCTGTTTTTT	CASSPIRTSGTGELFF
TRBJ2-4	TRBV12-3/TRBV12-4	.	.	TGTGCCAGCAGTTTAGGTCTAGCCAAAAACATTCAGTACTTC	CASSLGLAKNIQYF
TRBJ2-7	TRBV29-1	.	.	TGCAGCGCCTTCACCCCGGGGGTCAACGAGCAGTACTTC	CSAFTPGVNEQYF
TRBJ2-7	TRBV19	TRBD2	.	TGTGCCAGTAGTATGCGGGGGAAGTCCTACGAGCAGTACTTC	CASSMRGKSYEQYF
TRBJ2-1	TRBV5-1	.	.	TGCGCCAGCAGTCCGCAGGGTGCCTACAATGAGCAGTTCTTC	CASSPQGAYNEQFF
TRBJ2-2	TRBV25-1	.	.	TGTGCCAGCAGCCTTGGCAGGTCAAAGGTCTCCGGGGAGCTGTTTTTT	CASSLGRSKVSGELFF
TRBJ2-2	TRBV27	TRBD1	.	TGTGCCAGCAGTTCAATACAGGGGGCATCCACCGGGGAGCTGTTTTTT	CASSSIQGASTGELFF
TRBJ1-1	TRBV6-1	TRBD1	.	TGTGCCAGCAGCAGCCGACAGGGAGGAATGAACACTGAAGCTTTCTTT	CASSSRQGGMNTEAFF
TRBJ1-2	TRBV7-9	TRBD1	.	TGTGCCAGCGGATTTCAATGGGACAGCAACTATGGCTACACCTTC	CASGFQWDSNYGYTF
TRBJ1-1	TRBV5-6	.	.	TGTGCCAGCAGCTTGATTGGGGGCGCGGCTGAAGCTTTCTTT	CASSLIGGAAEAFF
TRBJ2-5	TRBV12-3/TRBV12-4	.	once	TGTGCCAGCAGTTTGGGGAGATCAAGACAGACCCAGTACTTC	CASSLGRSRQTQYF
TRBJ1-1	TRBV19	.	.	TGTGCCAGTAGTATCCAGATAAACACTGAAGCTTTCTTT	CASSIQINTEAFF
TRBJ1-1	TRBV27	.	few	TGTGCCAGCAGTCCGTCAAGTTTGGACACTGAAGCTTTCTTT	CASSPSSLDTEAFF
TRBJ1-5	TRBV6-2/TRBV6-3	.	.	TGTGCCAGCAGTTACTCGATGAGGGGGAGCAATCAGCCCCAGCATTTT	CASSYSMRGSNQPQHF
TRBJ2-3	TRBV25-1	TRBD1	.	TGTGCCAGCAGTGCGATGACAGGGGCCCCCCACACAGATACGCAGTATTTT	CASSAMTGAPHTDTQYF
TRBJ2-1	TRBV4-1	TRBD1	once	TGCGCCAGCAGCCCAGGGGACAGGGATCTCAATGAGCAGTTCTTC	CASSPGDRDLNEQFF
TRBJ2-4	TRBV3-1	.	.	TGTGCCAGCAGCCCAACCGGGGTCGGCCAGTACTTC	CASSPTGVGQYF
TRBJ2-7	TRBV7-3	TRBD1	.	TGTGCCAGCAGCTTAAGACAGGGAAGAGTGAACGAGCAGTACTTC	CASSLRQGRVNEQYF
TRBJ1-5	TRBV7-9	.	.	TGTGCCAGCAGCTCCTTCCGGGGTGGGGATCAGCCCCAGCATTTT	CASSSFRGGDQPQHF
TRBJ2-2	TRBV30	.	.	TGTGCCTCCTCCAGGGGGGCCGGGGAGCTGTTTTTT	CASSRGAGELFF
TRBJ1-5	TRBV10-3	.	.	TGTGCCATCAGTGAGGGGGGCAGGGATCATCAGCCCCAGCATTTT	CAISEGGRDHQPQHF
TRBJ2-5	TRBV12-3/TRBV12-4	TRBD2	once	TGTGCCAGCAGATCCTCGCCCGGCGGGGGAGAAGAGACCCAGTACTTC	CASRSSPGGGEETQYF
TRBJ2-1	TRBV2	TRBD2	.	TGTGCCACCAGAGCCGGGACTAACAATGAGCAGTTCTTC	CATRAGTNNEQFF
TRBJ2-5	TRBV20-1	.	.	TGCAGTGCTAGATATCAGGGGACCCAGTACTTC	CSARYQGTQYF
TRBJ2-1	TRBV6-2/TRBV6-3	TRBD2	.	TGTGCCAGCAGTCCTATAGCGGGAGGGGTAAATGAGCAGTTCTTC	CASSPIAGGVNEQFF
TRBJ1-1	TRBV27	.	.	TGTGCCAGCAGTTCCTCGGACGGTTTTGAAGCTTTCTTT	CASSSSDGFEAFF
TRBJ2-7	TRBV12-3/TRBV12-4	.	.	TGTGCCAGCAGTTCCCCGGGGGCTTCTACGAAGCAGTACTTC	CASSSPGASTKQYF
TRBJ2-1	TRBV9	.	.	TGTGCCAGCAGCGAATCGACCGGCCAAGGTTCCTACAATGAGCAGTTCTTC	CASSESTGQGSYNEQFF
TRBJ2-7	TRBV29-1	TRBD1	.	TGCAGCGTTAACCCAGGGGGCTCCTACGAGCAGTACTTC	CSVNPGGSYEQYF
TRBJ2-1	TRBV18	TRBD1	.	TGTGCCAGCTCACCACCGACAGGGTGGAATGAGCAGTTCTTC	CASSPPTGWNEQFF
TRBJ2-3	TRBV6-5	TRBD1	.	TGTGCCAGCAGTTACTCGCGGACAGGGATGTCCTTGGGCGATACGCAGTATTTT	CASSYSRTGMSLGDTQYF
TRBJ2-7	TRBV29-1	TRBD2	.	TGCAGCGCCCGACCCGGACTAGCATCGAACGAGCAGTACTTC	CSARPGLASNEQYF
TRBJ2-1	TRBV24-1	TRBD2	.	TGTGCCACCAGTGACCCCGCTAGCGGGAGCTCCTACAATGAGCAGTTCTTC	CATSDPASGSSYNEQFF
TRBJ2-2	TRBV12-3/TRBV12-4	TRBD2	.	TGTGCCAGCAGTAGGGCGGGAGGAGGAGGCACCGGGGAGCTGTTTTTT	CASSRAGGGGTGELFF
TRBJ2-3	TRBV5-4	.	.	TGTGCCAGCAGCTTGCTTGGGGGACTCACAGATACGCAGTATTTT	CASSLLGGLTDTQYF
TRBJ2-3	TRBV7-2	.	.	TGTGCCAGCAGCTTTAGTCCGCCCCCAACAGATACGCAGTATTTT	CASSFSPPPTDTQYF
TRBJ1-2	TRBV12-3/TRBV12-4	.	.	TGTGCCAGCAGTTTAGGGACAGTGATGCATGGCTACACCTTC	CASSLGTVMHGYTF
TRBJ1-4	TRBV3-1	TRBD1	.	TGTGCCAGCAGCCAGAGGGGACAGGGGGCCGAAAAACTGTTTTTT	CASSQRGQGAEKLFF
TRBJ1-2	TRBV19	.	.	TGTGCCAGTCACCGGAGAACTACTGGCTACACCTTC	CASHRRTTGYTF
TRBJ2-5	TRBV25-1	TRBD2	.	TGTGCCAGCAGTGAATGGGGACTAGCGGGAGTTGAGACCCAGTACTTC	CASSEWGLAGVETQYF
TRBJ1-2	TRBV29-1	.	.	TGCAGCGTTGTGGGGACGGATAACTATGGCTACACCTTC	CSVVGTDNYGYTF
TRBJ1-4	TRBV10-2	TRBD1	.	TGCGCCAGCAGTGAGTCGACAGGGGGGTTCTCGGAAAAACTGTTTTTT	CASSESTGGFSEKLFF
TRBJ2-7	TRBV15	.	.	TGTGCCACCAGCAGAGATGTAGGACGAGGTGTCGAGCAGTACTTC	CATSRDVGRGVEQYF
TRBJ2-7	TRBV18	.	.	TGTGCCAGCTCACCACTTGGTCATTTCGGGTCCTCCTACGAGCAGTACTTC	CASSPLGHFGSSYEQYF
TRBJ2-4	TRBV28	.	.	TGTGCCAGCCGGGTGGGGGCCGGGGACATTCAGTACTTC	CASRVGAGDIQYF
TRBJ1-2	TRBV29-1	.	.	TGCAGCGTTGAGGGAACCCGATTGGATGGCTACACCTTC	CSVEGTRLDGYTF
TRBJ2-3	TRBV4-2	.	.	TGTGCCAGCAGCCAAGATCAGGGCCGGGGAGCCACAGATACGCAGTATTTT	CASSQDQGRGATDTQYF
TRBJ1-2	TRBV30	.	.	TGTGCCTGGGGCAGGCTTGGCTACACCTTC	CAWGRLGYTF